This T cell receptor beta chain derives from a study of blood T cell repertoires in COVID-19. Profiling relied on immunoSEQ multiplex PCR, and the TCRdb table lists in-frame clones only, not all of them. The data show tens of thousands of clones, 75% to 90% seen once. Per the germline V gene, CDR1 is SGDLS and CDR2 is YYNGEE. After removal of 3 bases from V and 1 base from J, the junction contained 3 bases not matched to a gene. This CDR3 has 14 residues. This TCR was sampled from a young man with COVID-19, enrolled during active disease. The V and J genes are TRBV9 and TRBJ1-1; 7 nucleotides match TRBD1. The specimen was peripheral blood. The CDR3 sequence is CASSGRTGNTEAFF. The CDR3 nucleotides read TGTGCCAGCAGCGGACGGACAGGGAACACTGAAGCTTTCTTT.